The 22 T cell receptor beta chains presented below share a single source sample, sequenced in a study of blood T cell repertoires in COVID-19 (dated by TCRdb to the early 2020s). Preparation of the library involved the immunoSEQ multiplex PCR assay. Imported from immuneACCESS, the table was reduced by TCRdb to in-frame sequences with V and J called. These copies leave out some clones; in studies compared against another copy, an unresolved V gene accounts for under half, and the cause of the remainder is not known. Here the sample has about 320,000 clones; 75% to 90% occur a single time. Around 1.8% of the sample is taken by the ten largest. Sequencing used PBMCs or T cells enriched from blood (not recorded which). These receptors were collected from a woman in her twenties or thirties who had been exposed to COVID-19.

The sample holds one count of this clone. The genes are TRBV7-3 and TRBJ2-2; no definite D call. The CDR3 consists of 13 residues. Per the germline V gene, CDR1 is SGHTA and CDR2 is FQGTGA. V was pared by 5 bases and J by 6 bases, with 10 bases between. The CDR3 nucleotides are TGTGCCAGCAGCCGTTCAGATTCCGGGGAGCTGTTTTTT. It yields the protein CASSRSDSGELFF.

The genes are TRBV7-2 and TRBJ2-7; TRBD2 agrees at 7 bases. Germline assignment: CDR1 SGHTA and CDR2 FQGNSA. V lost 0 bases to trimming and J lost 2 bases; unmatched junction nucleotides: 7. This CDR3 has 16 residues. CDR3 protein: CASSLARAGTAYEQYF. The CDR3 region has the DNA TGTGCCAGCAGCTTAGCAAGAGCGGGAACGGCCTACGAGCAGTACTTC.

The chain couples TRBV19 to TRBJ2-7, with 12 positions matching TRBD1. The CDR3 is 16 residues long. V shed 4 bases, J shed 6 bases, and the junction held 10 bases outside the gene matches. The V gene's germline CDR1 is LNHDA and CDR2 SQIVND (reference sequence). CDR3 coding DNA: TGTGCCAGTAGTACAATACCGGGACAGGGGGCCGGCGAGCAGTACTTC. As protein: CASSTIPGQGAGEQYF.

The chain links TRBV5-1 to TRBJ2-1, with D possibly TRBD1 on 5 matching bases. The germline CDR1 and CDR2 sequences are SGHRS and YFSETQ. Deletions cut 1 base from V and 1 base from J, with 12 bases between. This CDR3 region has 16 residues. The CDR3 loop reads CASSLFSRQSYNEQFF. In nucleotides, the CDR3 is TGCGCCAGCAGCTTGTTTTCGAGACAGTCCTACAATGAGCAGTTCTTC. Full variable domain (rest looked up from reference TRBV5-1 and TRBJ2-1): KAGVTQTPRYLIKTRGQQVTLSCSPISGHRSVSWYQQTPGQGLQFLFEYFSETQRNKGNFPGRFSGRQFSNSRSEMNVSTLELGDSALYLCASSLFSRQSYNEQFFGPGTRLTVL.

The genes are TRBV30 and TRBJ1-2; D gene unclear. V lost 2 bases, J lost 3 bases, and 13 bases lay in between. The CDR3 runs 14 residues. Germline-derived CDR1 and CDR2 are GTSNPN and SVGIG (reference sequence). This CDR3 reads CAWSLHRGDYGYTF. CDR3 bases: TGTGCCTGGAGTTTGCACCGTGGAGACTATGGCTACACCTTC.

V gene TRBV6-2 or TRBV6-3 combines with J gene TRBJ2-2, with 11 bases matching TRBD2. CDR3 length equals 16 residues. CDR1 MNHEY and CDR2 SVGEGT come from the germline V gene. V trimming: 6 bases; J trimming: 1 base; junction bases outside the gene matches: 4. CDR3: CASSDGLAGNTGELFF. Here the CDR3 DNA reads TGTGCCAGCAGCGATGGACTAGCGGGGAACACCGGGGAGCTGTTTTTT.

The chain has TRBV3-1 (or the pseudogene TRBV3-2) and TRBJ2-2; possible D gene TRBD2, 5 bases. There are 14 residues in the CDR3. Germline lookup yields CDR1 LGHDT and CDR2 YNNKEL (reference sequence). V dropped 4 bases and J dropped 4 bases, with 10 bases sitting between them. CDR3 sequence reads: CASSLQGGTGELFF. As DNA, the CDR3 is TGTGCCAGCAGCCTACAAGGAGGCACCGGGGAGCTGTTTTTT.

The chain recombines TRBV30 with TRBJ1-2; maybe TRBD1 (6 bases). This CDR3 has 12 residues. Germline CDR1 GTSNPN, CDR2 SVGIG (reference sequence). Deletions cut 0 bases from V and 12 bases from J, with 14 bases between. CDR3 loop: CAWSVGGPVHTF. The CDR3 nucleotides are TGTGCCTGGAGTGTCGGGGGGCCTGTTCACACCTTC.

This chain links TRBV15 with TRBJ2-7, with 8 bases aligning to TRBD2. Per the germline V gene, CDR1 is LNHNV and CDR2 is YYDKDF (reference sequence). V was pared by 4 bases and J by 5 bases, with 10 bases of the junction left unmatched. This CDR3 is built from 15 residues. CDR3 coding DNA: TGTGCCACCAGCATCATCCTAGCGGGTACTGACGAGCAGTACTTC. It yields the protein CATSIILAGTDEQYF.

V and J are TRBV19 and TRBJ1-2, with D possibly matching TRBD1 (5 bases). Between the trimmed V and J ends, which lost 0 bases and 5 bases, there was a span of 10 bases. The CDR3 runs to 14 residues. Germline V CDR1 and CDR2: LNHDA, SQIVND (reference sequence). CDR3 DNA: TGTGCCAGTAGTATAGATCTGGGGGGGTATGGCTACACCTTC. Translation: CASSIDLGGYGYTF.

The count of this clone is one. This sequence joins TRBV18 and TRBJ1-2; 7 bases fit TRBD1. The junction had 3 bases not matched to a gene; V was cut back by 4 bases and J by 7 bases. CDR1 and CDR2 (germline): KGHSH, LQKENI. The CDR3 length is 12 residues. CDR3 loop: CASSRQGPGYTF. CDR3 nucleotides: TGTGCCAGCTCACGACAGGGTCCTGGCTACACCTTC. The whole variable domain, remainder taken from reference TRBV18 and TRBJ1-2, is NAGVMQNPRHLVRRRGQEARLRCSPMKGHSHVYWYRQLPEEGLKFMVYLQKENIIDESGMPKERFSAEFPKEGPSILRIQQVVRGDSAAYFCASSRQGPGYTFGSGTRLTVV.

J is TRBJ1-1 and V is TRBV7-9; D might be TRBD1 (6 bases). Germline CDR1 is SEHNR and CDR2 is FQNEAQ (reference sequence). V gave up 1 base and J gave up 0 bases, with 9 bases separating them. The CDR3 runs to 15 residues. CDR3 DNA sequence: TGTGCCAGCAGCTTAGGAACAGGGATGAACACTGAAGCTTTCTTT. Its protein product is CASSLGTGMNTEAFF.

J is TRBJ2-2 and V is TRBV5-8; 11 nucleotides match TRBD2. Germline trimming cut 4 bases from V and 4 bases from J; bases unmatched to any gene: 9. The CDR3 has 17 amino acids. Germline-derived CDR1 and CDR2 are SGHTS and YDEGEE. DNA for the CDR3: TGTGCCAGCAGCCGGATCGAGACTAGCGGGATCACCGGGGAGCTGTTTTTT. The encoded protein is CASSRIETSGITGELFF.

The gene calls are TRBV19 and TRBJ2-7; D is possibly TRBD2 (5 bases). Trimming stripped 8 bases from V and 3 bases from J, with 11 bases between. This CDR3 is 12 amino acids long. Per germline, CDR1 LNHDA and CDR2 SQIVND (reference sequence). As DNA, the CDR3 is TGTGCCAGTTCTAGGGAGCGCTACGAGCAGTACTTC. It yields the protein CASSRERYEQYF. The full variable domain, with the rest looked up from reference TRBV19 and TRBJ2-7, is DGGITQSPKYLFRKEGQNVTLSCEQNLNHDAMYWYRQDPGQGLRLIYYSQIVNDFQKGDIAEGYSVSREKKESFPLTVTSAQKNPTAFYLCASSRERYEQYFGPGTRLTVT.

The chain couples TRBV28 to TRBJ1-2; a weak D match, TRBD1 (6 bases). The ends were cut back, 5 bases at V and 6 bases at J, with 19 bases in the middle. The CDR3 consists of 15 residues. CDR1 MDHEN and CDR2 SYDVKM come from the germline V gene. Here the CDR3 reads CASSGLTGSKDGYTF. DNA of the CDR3: TGTGCCAGCAGTGGACTGACAGGTTCAAAGGATGGCTACACCTTC.

This rearrangement joins TRBV28 to TRBJ2-5; 9 bases align to TRBD1. V trimming: 4 bases; J trimming: 0 bases; junction bases outside the gene matches: 6. The CDR3 is 16 residues long. Germline V gives CDR1 MDHEN, CDR2 SYDVKM. The CDR3 DNA follows: TGTGCCAGCAGTTCGCCCGGGACAGGGAACCAAGAGACCCAGTACTTC. Protein sequence: CASSSPGTGNQETQYF. The entire variable domain, with the rest obtained from reference TRBV28 and TRBJ2-5, is as follows: DVKVTQSSRYLVKRTGEKVFLECVQDMDHENMFWYRQDPGLGLRLIYFSYDVKMKEKGDIPEGYSVSREKKERFSLILESASTNQTSMYLCASSSPGTGNQETQYFGPGTRLLVL.

This clone was counted between two and nine times. For the CDR3, the DNA is TGTGCCAGCAGTGACTCCCCTCAGAATGAGCAGTTCTTC. Protein product: CASSDSPQNEQFF. This chain joins TRBV6-4 and TRBJ2-1, with unresolved D. The germline V gene has CDR1 MRHNA and CDR2 SNTAGT. V shed 0 bases and J shed 7 bases, with 7 bases lying between them. This CDR3 contains 13 residues.

The chain has TRBV5-1 and TRBJ2-1; TRBD2 is a possible D gene (5 bases). V was cut by 5 bases and J by 2 bases, with 11 bases left in between. There are 14 residues in the CDR3. Germline CDR1 SGHRS, CDR2 YFSETQ. CDR3 DNA sequence: TGCGCCAGCAGAGCGGAGTCCGCCTACAATGAGCAGTTCTTC. Translation gives CASRAESAYNEQFF.

The chain links TRBV5-1 to TRBJ1-1; D is possibly TRBD1 (6 bases). Germline values: CDR1 SGHRS, CDR2 YFSETQ. The V gene lost 1 base and the J gene lost 0 bases, with 10 bases spanning the gap. The CDR3 is made up of 15 amino acids. CDR3 nucleotides: TGCGCCAGCAGCTTGAAACAGGGCTTGAACACTGAAGCTTTCTTT. Translation gives CASSLKQGLNTEAFF.

V gene TRBV7-9 combines with J gene TRBJ1-4, with D perhaps matching TRBD1 (6 bases). The germline V gene encodes CDR1 SEHNR and CDR2 FQNEAQ (reference sequence). With 5 bases removed from V and 6 bases from J, the gap between germline ends came to 22 bases. CDR3 size: 17 residues. The CDR3 protein is CASSARDGGPLDEKLFF. CDR3 nucleotides: TGTGCCAGCAGCGCCCGGGACGGGGGGCCCTTGGATGAAAAACTGTTTTTT.

This chain uses TRBV3-1 (or the pseudogene TRBV3-2) with TRBJ2-5; 7 bases are shared with TRBD1. Germline V gene sequence: CDR1 LGHDT, CDR2 YNNKEL (reference sequence). This CDR3 has 16 amino acids. V dropped 0 bases and J dropped 2; count of bases not matched to a gene: 6. For the CDR3, the DNA is TGTGCCAGCAGCCAAGATCGAGGGGGCGTACAAGAGACCCAGTACTTC. Translating gives CASSQDRGGVQETQYF.

This clone was found once. The chain joins TRBV28 to TRBJ1-2; D gene ambiguous. Germline CDR1 MDHEN, CDR2 SYDVKM. This CDR3 has 14 amino acids. V lost 3 bases, J lost 4 bases, and 12 bases lay in between. In DNA, the CDR3 is TGTGCCAGCAGTTTTTCACAGCCTCGCTATGGCTACACCTTC. Its translation: CASSFSQPRYGYTF.